This TCR beta chain was captured by sequencing in a study of T cell clonotyping in hematopoietic cell transplantation listed by TCRdb under 2021. A note on the overall study: Recipient samples taken before transplant were collected after cytoreduction. Recruitment of patients was conducted between September 2015 and January 2017, and follow-up was continued until late 2020 or death. In the study, more than 130 blood samples were gathered from over 30 consecutive transplant recipients and their related donors.

The immunoSEQ assay, a bias-controlled multiplex PCR with V- and J-specific primers, was used to amplify TCR beta CDR3 regions from genomic DNA. A second PCR step added a proprietary barcode and Illumina adapter sequences to the CDR3 amplicons. An Illumina MiSeq instrument was used to sequence the CDR3 libraries. The study's own analysis went as follows. Export and quality control were handled in immunoSEQ Analyzer 3.0, while downstream analyses relied on R Bioconductor and Immunarch. Repertoire metrics were calculated using only productive rearrangements within the normalized downsampled data set. Pathologically expanded clonotypes were defined as those larger than 5 templates in the normalized cohort. The Inverse Simpson Index was used to measure repertoire diversity. The non-normalized data set was used for CMV-specificity analyses so that all clonotypes could be captured. TCRdb carries this immuneACCESS record with in-frame sequences only. Its versions omit some clonotypes, under half of them owing to an unresolved V gene in the studies checked, with the rest unexplained. V, J and clone size were drawn from that table, and D and trimming were deduced from the DNA. The sample table contains about 19,000 clones; only one count was recorded for 70% to 80% of them. The ten largest account for less than 20% of the sample.

According to the germline V gene, CDR1 reads LGHNA and CDR2 reads YSLEER. Including cysteine and phenylalanine, the CDR3 has 14 amino acids. The only DNA kept is the CDR3, 42 bases in frame from the first base. V and J are truncated by 3 bases and 8 bases respectively, leaving an intervening sequence of 16 bases. Turning to this clone: Its antigen is still unknown. No quality values exist for individual bases; no much larger clone is one base distant.

Taken with the paper, the label for time point translates to: recipient sample about 28 days before transplant, after cytoreduction. Recipient blood was collected about 28 days before transplant and at days 30, 100 and 180 after transplant. Using Nuclei Lysis Solution, genomic DNA was extracted from unfractionated peripheral blood mononuclear cells that were either fresh or cryopreserved. The study at large found these results: The sample size was limited, and because cells were not sorted, the contributions of CD4 and CD8 repertoires could not be separated. After transplant, TCR diversity in recipients dropped, and pathologically expanded clonotypes climbed progressively between day 30 and day 180. Recipient repertoires showed only a small fraction of overlap with donor repertoires, and over 97% appeared de novo at the given depth. Donor and pretransplant recipient Inverse Simpson Index values predicted broader posttransplant TCR repertoire diversity.

The TCR was taken from a man in his 60s with acute myeloid leukemia. Some clones in this sample may be carry-over from other donors' samples. This chain is built from TRBV4-3 and TRBJ1-2; the D segment could be TRBD1, given 5 matching bases. Here the sequenced sample was peripheral blood mononuclear cells, taken before stem cell transplant. The CDR3 protein: CASSQDGTTLGYTF. The nucleotide sequence reads TGCGCCAGCAGCCAGGACGGGACCACATTAGGCTACACCTTC.